Described below is a single T cell receptor (beta chain) sequence and its context. Antigen unknown. The table came from immunoSEQ multiplex PCR; TCRdb's copy has only in-frame clones and leaves some out. The profile shows over 100,000 clones, 85% of them singletons. This sample stems from a study of T cell responses to AZD1222 COVID-19 vaccine. Study-wide findings and caveats: Sampling that yielded the repertoires occurred only after the peak T cell response.

Specimen: peripheral blood, collected 28 days after the second dose of the MenACWY control vaccine. The clonotype comes from an adult who received the MenACWY meningococcal vaccine as a control.

CDR3 sequence: CASPRGRGTDTQYF. CDR3 coding DNA: TGCGCCAGCCCTAGAGGGAGGGGCACAGATACGCAGTATTTT. J is TRBJ2-3 and V is TRBV5-1; 7 nucleotides align to TRBD2. The CDR3 extends over 14 amino acids. The germline V gene encodes CDR1 SGHRS and CDR2 YFSETQ. J gave up 1 base and V 7 bases, and 6 bases lay outside the gene matches.